Listed here are 2 T cell receptor beta chains from one sample, sequenced in a study of OX40 agonist ivuxolimab in advanced cancers. Only in-frame clones appear in the TCRdb table, and some are missing; sequencing was by immunoSEQ multiplex PCR. The profile shows around 30,000 clones, roughly 80% of them singletons. Material: CD4+ or CD8+ T cells sorted from blood, obtained in a trial of the OX40 agonist ivuxolimab. Every receptor here comes from an adult with an advanced solid tumor such as melanoma, head and neck, liver or kidney cancer.

This chain links TRBV30 with TRBJ1-5; no reliable D call. The length of the CDR3 is 15 residues. Between the trimmed V and J ends, which lost 0 bases and 0 bases, there was a span of 9 bases. Germline CDR1 reads GTSNPN; CDR2 reads SVGIG (reference sequence). The CDR3 sequence is CAWSVGGSSNQPQHF. CDR3 DNA: TGTGCCTGGAGTGTCGGTGGTAGTAGCAATCAGCCCCAGCATTTT.

The chain employs TRBV19 and TRBJ1-5, with D tentatively TRBD1 (6 bases). Germline V CDR1 and CDR2: LNHDA, SQIVND (reference sequence). V was trimmed by 0 bases and J by 7 bases, leaving 10 bases between them. The CDR3 is 14 residues long. The CDR3 region is CASSIEGGAQPQHF. The CDR3 nucleotides read TGTGCCAGTAGTATAGAAGGGGGGGCACAGCCCCAGCATTTT.